What follows are 25 T cell receptor beta chains derived from one specimen sequenced in a study of blood T cell repertoires in COVID-19. The table came from immunoSEQ multiplex PCR; TCRdb's copy has only in-frame clones and leaves some out. The sample contains over 250,000 clones, approximately 85% of which appear only once. The material sequenced was peripheral blood. The receptor source for this set is a woman aged 70 to 79 with acute or convalescent COVID-19.

This clone showed up just a few times. The rearrangement joins TRBV6-1 to TRBJ2-1; 7 nucleotides agree with TRBD1. V was clipped by 0 bases and J by 0 bases; unmatched bases: 8. The CDR3 totals 18 residues. Germline-derived CDR1 and CDR2 are MNHNS and SASEGT. The CDR3 coding sequence is TGTGCCAGCAGTGAAGCGCTAGGGGGACAGAGCTCCTACAATGAGCAGTTCTTC. This translates into CASSEALGGQSSYNEQFF.

This chain joins TRBV10-2 and TRBJ1-6; D gene uncertain. This CDR3 is 11 amino acids long. Germline assignment: CDR1 WSHSY and CDR2 SAAADI. Trimming took 10 bases from V and 14 from J, leaving 15 bases between them. CDR3 region: CATSPAVTLHF. The CDR3 coding sequence is TGCGCCACCTCCCCCGCAGTCACCCTCCACTTT.

The genes are TRBV6-5 and TRBJ1-5; D call uncertain. This CDR3 spans 15 amino acids. Germline CDR1 is MNHEY and CDR2 is SVGAGI. Trimming cost V 4 bases and J 0 bases, with 10 bases left between them. The CDR3 sequence: CASSSRRDSNQPQHF. The DNA of the CDR3 is TGTGCCAGCAGTTCCCGTCGGGATAGCAATCAGCCCCAGCATTTT.

This clone has a single count. This sequence joins TRBV3-1 (or the pseudogene TRBV3-2) and TRBJ2-7; maybe TRBD2 (6 bases). CDR1 is LGHDT, CDR2 YNNKEL, per germline (reference sequence). V dropped 0 bases and J dropped 2 bases, with 17 bases sitting between them. The CDR3 is 17 amino acids. In nucleotides, the CDR3 is TGTGCCAGCAGCCAAGAATCGGAGGGACGGCGAACCTACGAGCAGTACTTC. Protein: CASSQESEGRRTYEQYF.

V usage is TRBV29-1 and J usage is TRBJ2-3; TRBD2 might be the D (7 bases). The germline V gene has CDR1 SQVTM and CDR2 ANQGSEA. The length of the CDR3 is 14 residues. Between the trimmed V and J ends, which lost 4 bases and 4 bases, there was a span of 15 bases. The CDR3 sequence: CSVARRGGPDTQYF. The DNA of the CDR3 is TGCAGCGTTGCCCGTAGGGGGGGCCCAGATACGCAGTATTTT.

This chain joins TRBV30 and TRBJ1-1; D might be TRBD1 (5 bases). CDR1 GTSNPN and CDR2 SVGIG come from the germline V gene (reference sequence). The CDR3 is 13 residues long. The V gene lost 2 bases and the J gene lost 2 bases, with 9 bases spanning the gap. CDR3 in DNA: TGTGCCTGGAGTACAGGAAAAAACACTGAAGCTTTCTTT. It yields the protein CAWSTGKNTEAFF.

This clone was seen once. The chain has TRBV6-1 and TRBJ2-7; D is possibly TRBD1 (7 bases). The CDR3 extends over 14 amino acids. V was cut by 1 base and J by 7 bases, with 14 bases left in between. Germline V gives CDR1 MNHNS, CDR2 SASEGT. The DNA of the CDR3 is TGTGCCAGCAGTGAAGGATCGACAGGGAGGGAGCAGTACTTC. Its translation: CASSEGSTGREQYF.

The rearrangement joins TRBV19 to TRBJ2-1, with 12 bases matching TRBD2. After removal of 7 bases from V and 4 bases from J, the junction contained 5 bases not matched to a gene. This CDR3 spans 15 amino acids. Germline CDR1 is LNHDA and CDR2 is SQIVND (reference sequence). The CDR3 bases are TGTGCCAGTAATAACGGACTAGCGGGGTACAATGAGCAGTTCTTC. As protein: CASNNGLAGYNEQFF.

This clone was picked up one time. The rearrangement uses TRBV6-6 and TRBJ2-5, with 7 bases matching TRBD2. The CDR3 is 14 residues long. Germline V lookup: CDR1 MNHNY, CDR2 SVGAGI (reference sequence). V was clipped by 6 bases and J by 3 bases; unmatched bases: 7. Here the CDR3 DNA reads TGTGCCAGCAGGCCCCCGGGGGGAGAAGAGACCCAGTACTTC. It encodes CASRPPGGEETQYF.

V usage is TRBV18 and J usage is TRBJ1-2, with 8 nucleotides matching TRBD1. Germline CDR1 is KGHSH and CDR2 is LQKENI. The CDR3 loop spans 14 amino acids. J lost 0 bases, V lost 6 bases, and 3 bases had no gene match. CDR3 amino acids: CASSRQGTNYGYTF. The CDR3 DNA sequence: TGTGCCAGCTCTCGACAGGGGACTAACTATGGCTACACCTTC.

This chain connects TRBV4-1 to TRBJ1-1, with D tentatively TRBD1 (6 bases). This CDR3 is built from 17 residues. CDR1 MGHRA and CDR2 YSYEKL come from the germline V gene. V was cut by 1 base and J by 0 bases, with 15 bases left in between. The CDR3 sequence is CASSQVGGGRLNTEAFF. The CDR3 DNA sequence: TGCGCCAGCAGCCAAGTTGGGGGCGGCAGGTTGAACACTGAAGCTTTCTTT.

The chain uses TRBV6-2 or TRBV6-3 and TRBJ2-1, with 10 positions matching TRBD2. The CDR3 is 15 amino acids. Germline assignment: CDR1 MNHEY and CDR2 SVGEGT. V dropped 2 bases and J dropped 7; count of bases not matched to a gene: 5. The CDR3 DNA sequence: TGTGCCAGCAGTTACCGCCTAGCGGGGGTTAATGAGCAGTTCTTC. Translated, it gives CASSYRLAGVNEQFF.

In this sample, this clone turned up once. The chain combines TRBV5-8 with TRBJ2-2; D is possibly TRBD1 (5 bases). This CDR3 region has 15 residues. The V gene lost 4 bases and the J gene lost 4 bases, with 14 bases spanning the gap. Germline loops: CDR1 SGHTS, CDR2 YDEGEE. The CDR3, as DNA: TGTGCCAGCAGCCCCCGGACACGCCGCACCGGGGAGCTGTTTTTT. Translating gives CASSPRTRRTGELFF.

The chain carries TRBV6-2 or TRBV6-3 and TRBJ1-2, with 8 bases fitting TRBD1. The CDR3 runs to 14 residues. The V gene end was trimmed by 4 bases and the J gene end by 7 bases; junction bases not matched to a gene: 8. Germline loops: CDR1 MNHEY, CDR2 SVGEGT. CDR3 amino acids: CASSWRSGGLGYTF. The CDR3 region has the DNA TGTGCCAGCAGTTGGAGATCAGGGGGCCTTGGCTACACCTTC.

This sequence joins TRBV3-1 (or the pseudogene TRBV3-2) and TRBJ1-1; 10 bases map to TRBD1. The CDR3 length is 12 residues. The V gene's germline CDR1 is LGHDT and CDR2 YNNKEL (reference sequence). Trimming removed 4 bases from V and 10 bases from J; junction bases left unmatched: 3. The CDR3 DNA sequence: TGTGCCAGCAGCCGACAGGGGGCCGGAGCTTTCTTT. Encoded protein: CASSRQGAGAFF.

This clone appeared a few times. The genes are TRBV19 and TRBJ1-5; a weak D match, TRBD1 (6 bases). Trimming took 4 bases from V and 6 from J, leaving 13 bases between them. Germline values: CDR1 LNHDA, CDR2 SQIVND (reference sequence). The CDR3 has 14 residues. The CDR3 protein is CASSRGHGVQPQHF. The CDR3 DNA is TGTGCCAGTAGTAGGGGGCATGGGGTTCAGCCCCAGCATTTT.

J is TRBJ2-3 and V is TRBV6-1; 16 nucleotides match TRBD2. The CDR3 is 15 residues long. Germline CDR1 is MNHNS and CDR2 is SASEGT. With 3 bases clipped from V and 9 bases from J, the junction kept 3 bases outside the gene matches. As DNA, the CDR3 is TGTGCCAGCAGTGAGGGGACTAGCGGGGGGGCAACGCAGTATTTT. Its protein product is CASSEGTSGGATQYF.

This clone was seen only a few times. V usage is TRBV3-1 (or the pseudogene TRBV3-2) and J usage is TRBJ1-2; D may be TRBD1 (6 bases). CDR1 LGHDT and CDR2 YNNKEL come from the germline V gene (reference sequence). The CDR3 runs 14 residues. V dropped 4 bases and J dropped 6 bases, with 15 bases sitting between them. CDR3 nucleotide sequence: TGTGCCAGCAGCCGCCAGGACAGTCGAGATGGCTACACCTTC. Encoded protein: CASSRQDSRDGYTF.

The rearrangement uses TRBV5-1 and TRBJ2-7; D perhaps matches TRBD2 (7 bases). This CDR3 contains 14 residues. The V gene lost 4 bases and the J gene lost 2 bases, with 13 bases spanning the gap. Germline V CDR1 and CDR2: SGHRS, YFSETQ. This CDR3 is CASSGGRGPYEQYF. The CDR3 DNA sequence: TGCGCCAGCAGCGGGGGGCGGGGGCCCTACGAGCAGTACTTC. The full variable domain, its missing parts supplied by reference TRBV5-1 and TRBJ2-7, is KAGVTQTPRYLIKTRGQQVTLSCSPISGHRSVSWYQQTPGQGLQFLFEYFSETQRNKGNFPGRFSGRQFSNSRSEMNVSTLELGDSALYLCASSGGRGPYEQYFGPGTRLTVT.

This clone was counted once. The chain carries TRBV2 and TRBJ1-6, with TRBD1 matching over 9 bases. There are 13 residues in the CDR3. Germline V lookup: CDR1 SNHLY, CDR2 FYNNEI. With V trimmed by 3 bases and J by 9 bases, 0 bases remained unmatched. In DNA, the CDR3 is TGTGCCAGCAGTGAGACAGGGGGTTCACCCCTCCACTTT. Translated: CASSETGGSPLHF.

The CDR3 bases are TGTGCCAGCAGTGAACACCAGGGATGGAAAACTGAAGCTTTCTTT. As protein: CASSEHQGWKTEAFF. V usage is TRBV25-1 and J usage is TRBJ1-1; a weak D match, TRBD1 (5 bases). CDR1 is MGHDK, CDR2 SYGVNS, per germline. The CDR3 spans 15 residues. Trimming took 2 bases from V and 5 from J, leaving 15 bases between them.

The V gene is TRBV6-5, the J gene TRBJ1-2; 10 nucleotides align to TRBD1. Germline V gives CDR1 MNHEY, CDR2 SVGAGI. V lost 10 bases and J lost 6; bases outside the gene matches: 8. The length of the CDR3 is 13 residues. CDR3 region: CATRQGANDGYTF. DNA of the CDR3: TGTGCCACCAGACAGGGGGCGAACGATGGCTACACCTTC.

The chain joins TRBV6-5 to TRBJ1-1; a possible D gene is TRBD1 (5 bases). The germline V gene has CDR1 MNHEY and CDR2 SVGAGI. This CDR3 is 15 amino acids long. V shed 8 bases and J shed 1 base, with 17 bases lying between them. CDR3 residues: CASRRDPSGNTEAFF. The CDR3 bases are TGTGCCAGCCGGAGGGACCCCTCGGGGAACACTGAAGCTTTCTTT.

V and J are TRBV7-6 and TRBJ2-1; 10 bases fit TRBD2. J was trimmed by 4 bases and V by 4 bases; bases with no gene match: 7. This CDR3 is 16 amino acids long. CDR1 and CDR2 (germline): SGHVS, FNYEAQ. CDR3 sequence reads: CASSYQRGGRYNEQFF. The CDR3 DNA reads TGTGCCAGCAGCTATCAGCGGGGGGGCAGGTACAATGAGCAGTTCTTC.

The table lists this clone with a few counts. The chain has TRBV6-2 or TRBV6-3 and TRBJ2-3; 9 bases are a match to TRBD2. The germline V gene has CDR1 MNHEY and CDR2 SVGEGT. This CDR3 has 16 amino acids. Trimming took 6 bases from V and 4 from J; bases not matched to a gene: 11. This CDR3 is CASSRPGLASSDTQYF. The CDR3 bases are TGTGCCAGCAGCCGACCGGGACTAGCATCATCAGATACGCAGTATTTT.